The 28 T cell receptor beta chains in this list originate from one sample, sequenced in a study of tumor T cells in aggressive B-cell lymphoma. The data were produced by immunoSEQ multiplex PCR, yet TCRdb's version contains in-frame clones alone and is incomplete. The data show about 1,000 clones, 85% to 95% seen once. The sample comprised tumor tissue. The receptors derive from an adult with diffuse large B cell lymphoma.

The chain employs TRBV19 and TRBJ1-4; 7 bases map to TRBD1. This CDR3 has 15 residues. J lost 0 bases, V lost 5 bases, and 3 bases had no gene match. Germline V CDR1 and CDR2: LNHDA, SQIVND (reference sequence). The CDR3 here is CASSVTGSTNEKLFF. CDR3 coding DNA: TGTGCCAGTAGTGTGACAGGGTCAACTAATGAAAAACTGTTTTTT.

The CDR3 is CASSWGRAVADTQYF. CDR3 bases: TGTGCCAGCAGTTGGGGGAGGGCCGTCGCAGATACGCAGTATTTT. This chain links TRBV27 with TRBJ2-3; 7 nucleotides agree with TRBD2. V shed 4 bases, J shed 4 bases, and the junction held 8 bases outside the gene matches. Germline CDR1 is MNHEY and CDR2 is SMNVEV (reference sequence). CDR3 length: 15 amino acids.

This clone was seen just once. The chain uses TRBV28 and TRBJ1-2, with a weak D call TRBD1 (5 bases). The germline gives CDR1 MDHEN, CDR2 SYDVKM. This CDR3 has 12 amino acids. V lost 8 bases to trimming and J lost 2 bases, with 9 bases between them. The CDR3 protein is CASEDTNYGYTF. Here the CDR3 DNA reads TGTGCCAGCGAGGACACGAACTATGGCTACACCTTC.

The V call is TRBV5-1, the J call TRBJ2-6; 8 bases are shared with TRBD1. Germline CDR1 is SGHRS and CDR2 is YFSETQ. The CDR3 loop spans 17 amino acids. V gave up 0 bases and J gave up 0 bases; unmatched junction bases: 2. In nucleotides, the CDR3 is TGCGCCAGCAGCTTGGAAACAGGGGGCTCTGGGGCCAACGTCCTGACTTTC. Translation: CASSLETGGSGANVLTF.

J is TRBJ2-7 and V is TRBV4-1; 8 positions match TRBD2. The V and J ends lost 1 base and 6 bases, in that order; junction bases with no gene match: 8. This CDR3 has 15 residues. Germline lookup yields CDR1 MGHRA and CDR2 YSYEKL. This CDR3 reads CASSQGDGRASEQYF. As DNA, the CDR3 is TGCGCCAGCAGCCAAGGGGACGGGAGGGCCAGCGAGCAGTACTTC.

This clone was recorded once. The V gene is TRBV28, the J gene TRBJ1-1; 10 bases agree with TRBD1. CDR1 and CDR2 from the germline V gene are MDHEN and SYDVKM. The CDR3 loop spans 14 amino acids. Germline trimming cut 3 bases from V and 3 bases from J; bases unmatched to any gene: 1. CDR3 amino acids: CASSLGTGDTEAFF. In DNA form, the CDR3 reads TGTGCCAGCAGTTTGGGGACAGGGGACACTGAAGCTTTCTTT. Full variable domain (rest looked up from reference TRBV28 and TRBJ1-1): DVKVTQSSRYLVKRTGEKVFLECVQDMDHENMFWYRQDPGLGLRLIYFSYDVKMKEKGDIPEGYSVSREKKERFSLILESASTNQTSMYLCASSLGTGDTEAFFGQGTRLTVV.

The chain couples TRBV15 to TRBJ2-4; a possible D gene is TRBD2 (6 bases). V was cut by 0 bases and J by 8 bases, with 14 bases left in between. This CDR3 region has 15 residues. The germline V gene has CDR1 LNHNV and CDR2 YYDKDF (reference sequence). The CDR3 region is CATSRDGEVRDIQYF. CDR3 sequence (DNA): TGTGCCACCAGCAGAGATGGGGAGGTGAGGGACATTCAGTACTTC.

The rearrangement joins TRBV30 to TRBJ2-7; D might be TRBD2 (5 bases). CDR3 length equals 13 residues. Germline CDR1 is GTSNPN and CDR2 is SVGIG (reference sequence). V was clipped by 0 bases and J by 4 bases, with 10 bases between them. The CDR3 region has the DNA TGTGCCTGGAGTGTCCCTAGCAGATACGAGCAGTACTTC. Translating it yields CAWSVPSRYEQYF. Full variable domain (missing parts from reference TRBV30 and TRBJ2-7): SQTIHQWPATLVQPVGSPLSLECTVEGTSNPNLYWYRQAAGRGLQLLFYSVGIGQISSEVPQNLSASRPQDRQFILSSKKLLLSDSGFYLCAWSVPSRYEQYFGPGTRLTVT.

In DNA form, the CDR3 reads TGTGCCAGCAGCCAAGAGGAGGGGGGGACTGAAGCTTTCTTT. Encoded protein: CASSQEEGGTEAFF. The chain employs TRBV4-2 and TRBJ1-1; TRBD1 might be the D (6 bases). CDR1 is LGHNA and CDR2 is YNFKEQ in the germline V gene. The germline V and J ends were trimmed by 0 bases and 5 bases, with 10 bases remaining between them. The CDR3 has 14 amino acids.

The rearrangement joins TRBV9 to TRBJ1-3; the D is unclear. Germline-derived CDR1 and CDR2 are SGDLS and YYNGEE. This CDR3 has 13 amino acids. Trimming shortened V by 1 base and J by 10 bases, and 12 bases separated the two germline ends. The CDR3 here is CASSVRHGETIYF. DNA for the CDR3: TGTGCCAGCAGCGTACGCCACGGGGAAACCATATATTTT.

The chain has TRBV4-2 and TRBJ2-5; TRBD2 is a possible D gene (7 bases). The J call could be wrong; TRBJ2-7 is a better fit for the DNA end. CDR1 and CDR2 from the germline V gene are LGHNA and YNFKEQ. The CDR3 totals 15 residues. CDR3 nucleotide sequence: TGTGCCAGCAGCCCCGAAGGGGGGGGATCCTACGAGCAGTACTTC. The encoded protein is CASSPEGGGSYEQYF.

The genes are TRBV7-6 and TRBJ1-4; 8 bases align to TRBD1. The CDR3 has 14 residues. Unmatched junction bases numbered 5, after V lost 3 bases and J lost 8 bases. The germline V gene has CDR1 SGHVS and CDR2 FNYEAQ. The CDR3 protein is CASSLTGDNEKLFF. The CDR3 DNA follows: TGTGCCAGCAGCTTGACAGGGGATAACGAAAAACTGTTTTTT.

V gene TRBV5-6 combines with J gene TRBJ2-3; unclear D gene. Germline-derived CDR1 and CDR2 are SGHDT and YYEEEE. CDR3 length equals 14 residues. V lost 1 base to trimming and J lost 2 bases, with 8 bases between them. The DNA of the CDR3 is TGTGCCAGCAGCTTGTTACAGTCCACAGATACGCAGTATTTT. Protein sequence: CASSLLQSTDTQYF. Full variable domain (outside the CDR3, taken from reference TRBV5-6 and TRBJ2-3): DAGVTQSPTHLIKTRGQQVTLRCSPKSGHDTVSWYQQALGQGPQFIFQYYEEEERQRGNFPDRFSGHQFPNYSSELNVNALLLGDSALYLCASSLLQSTDTQYFGPGTRLTVL.

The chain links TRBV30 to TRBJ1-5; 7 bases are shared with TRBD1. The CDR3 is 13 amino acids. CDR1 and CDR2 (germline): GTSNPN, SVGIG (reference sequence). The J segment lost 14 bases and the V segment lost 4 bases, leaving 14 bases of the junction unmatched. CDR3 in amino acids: CAWTEIQGGREHF. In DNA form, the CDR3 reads TGTGCCTGGACGGAGATCCAAGGGGGCAGGGAGCATTTT.

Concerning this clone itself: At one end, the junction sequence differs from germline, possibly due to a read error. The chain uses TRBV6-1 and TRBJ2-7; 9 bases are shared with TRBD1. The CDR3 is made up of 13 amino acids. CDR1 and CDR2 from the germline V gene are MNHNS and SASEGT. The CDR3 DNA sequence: TGTGCCACTATACCGACAGGGGGATACGAACAGTACTTC. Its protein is CATIPTGGYEQYF.

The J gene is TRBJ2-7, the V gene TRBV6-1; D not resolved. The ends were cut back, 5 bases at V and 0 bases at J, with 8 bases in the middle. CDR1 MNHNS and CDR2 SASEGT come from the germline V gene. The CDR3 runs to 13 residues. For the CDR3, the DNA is TGTGCCAGCAGTTTGTCAGACTCCTACGAGCAGTACTTC. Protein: CASSLSDSYEQYF.

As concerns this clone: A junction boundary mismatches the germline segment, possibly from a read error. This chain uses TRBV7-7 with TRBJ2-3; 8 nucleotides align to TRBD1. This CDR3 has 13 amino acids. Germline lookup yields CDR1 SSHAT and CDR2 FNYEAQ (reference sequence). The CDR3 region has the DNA TGTGCTAGCAGCGTGGACAGGGCGAACACGCAGTATTTT. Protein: CASSVDRANTQYF.

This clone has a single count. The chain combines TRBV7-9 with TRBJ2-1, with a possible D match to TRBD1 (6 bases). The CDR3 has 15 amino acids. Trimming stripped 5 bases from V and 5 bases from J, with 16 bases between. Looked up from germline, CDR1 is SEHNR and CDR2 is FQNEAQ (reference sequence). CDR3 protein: CASSPDRIRDNEQFF. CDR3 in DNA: TGTGCCAGCAGCCCCGACAGGATACGCGACAATGAGCAGTTCTTC.

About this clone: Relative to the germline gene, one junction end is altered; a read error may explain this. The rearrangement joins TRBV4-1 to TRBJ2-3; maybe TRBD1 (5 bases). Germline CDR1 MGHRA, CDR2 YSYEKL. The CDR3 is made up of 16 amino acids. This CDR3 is CASSQFRQQNTDMQYF. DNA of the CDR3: TGTGCCAGCAGCCAATTTCGACAGCAGAATACAGATATGCAGTATTTT.

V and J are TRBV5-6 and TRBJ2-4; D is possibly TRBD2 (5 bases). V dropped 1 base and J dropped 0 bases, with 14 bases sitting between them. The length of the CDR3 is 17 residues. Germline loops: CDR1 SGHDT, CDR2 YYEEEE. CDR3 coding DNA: TGTGCCAGCAGCTTGTCGGTCGGGATGATAGCCAAAAACATTCAGTACTTC. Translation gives CASSLSVGMIAKNIQYF.

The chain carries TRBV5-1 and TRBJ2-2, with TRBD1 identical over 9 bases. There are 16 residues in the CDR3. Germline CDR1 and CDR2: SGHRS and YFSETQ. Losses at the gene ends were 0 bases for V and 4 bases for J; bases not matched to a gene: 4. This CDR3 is CASSLAGQGFTGELFF. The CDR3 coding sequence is TGCGCCAGCAGCTTGGCAGGACAGGGGTTCACCGGGGAGCTGTTTTTT.

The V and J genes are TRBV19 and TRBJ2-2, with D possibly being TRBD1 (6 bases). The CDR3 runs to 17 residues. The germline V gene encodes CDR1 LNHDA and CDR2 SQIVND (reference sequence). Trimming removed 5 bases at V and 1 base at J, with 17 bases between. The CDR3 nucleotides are TGTGCCAGTAGTTTCGAGTCAGGGGCCATGAACACCGGGGAGCTGTTTTTT. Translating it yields CASSFESGAMNTGELFF.

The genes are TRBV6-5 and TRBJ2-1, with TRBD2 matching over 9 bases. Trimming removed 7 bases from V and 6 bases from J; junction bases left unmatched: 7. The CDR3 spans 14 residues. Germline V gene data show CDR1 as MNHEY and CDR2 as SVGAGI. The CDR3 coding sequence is TGTGCCAGCATTGGGCTAGCGGGAAGCAATGAGCAGTTCTTC. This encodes CASIGLAGSNEQFF.

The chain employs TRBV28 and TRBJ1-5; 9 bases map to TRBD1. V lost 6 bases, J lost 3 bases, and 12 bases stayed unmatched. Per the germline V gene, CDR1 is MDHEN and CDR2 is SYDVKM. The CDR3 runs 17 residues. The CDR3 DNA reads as TGTGCCAGCAGACTCAGACCGGGACAGGGCCTCAATCAGCCCCAGCATTTT. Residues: CASRLRPGQGLNQPQHF.

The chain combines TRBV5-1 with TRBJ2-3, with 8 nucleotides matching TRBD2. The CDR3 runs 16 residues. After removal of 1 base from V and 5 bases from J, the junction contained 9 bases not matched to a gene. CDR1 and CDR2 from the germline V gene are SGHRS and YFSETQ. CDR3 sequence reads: CASSLFSGSTEDTQYF. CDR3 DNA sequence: TGCGCCAGCAGCTTGTTCAGCGGGAGTACGGAAGATACGCAGTATTTT.

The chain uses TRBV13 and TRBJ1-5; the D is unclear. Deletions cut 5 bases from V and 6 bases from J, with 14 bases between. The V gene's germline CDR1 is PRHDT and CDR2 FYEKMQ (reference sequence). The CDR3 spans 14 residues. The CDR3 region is CASSIRDTGQPQHF. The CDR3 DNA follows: TGTGCCAGCAGCATTCGGGATACGGGTCAGCCCCAGCATTTT. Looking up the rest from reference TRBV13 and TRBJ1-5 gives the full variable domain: AAGVIQSPRHLIKEKRETATLKCYPIPRHDTVYWYQQGPGQDPQFLISFYEKMQSDKGSIPDRFSAQQFSDYHSELNMSSLELGDSALYFCASSIRDTGQPQHFGDGTRLSIL.

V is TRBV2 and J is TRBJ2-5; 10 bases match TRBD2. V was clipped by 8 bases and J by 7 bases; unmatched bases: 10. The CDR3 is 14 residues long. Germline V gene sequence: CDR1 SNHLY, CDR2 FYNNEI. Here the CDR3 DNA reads TGTGCCAGCCTTGCCAGCGGGAGGGCCGGGACCCAGTACTTC. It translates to CASLASGRAGTQYF.

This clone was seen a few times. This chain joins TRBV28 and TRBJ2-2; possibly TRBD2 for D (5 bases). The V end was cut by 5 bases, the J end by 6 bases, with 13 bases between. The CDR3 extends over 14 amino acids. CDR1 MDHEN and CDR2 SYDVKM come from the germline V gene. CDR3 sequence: CASSKISASGELFF. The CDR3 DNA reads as TGTGCCAGCAGTAAAATTAGCGCCTCCGGGGAGCTGTTTTTT.